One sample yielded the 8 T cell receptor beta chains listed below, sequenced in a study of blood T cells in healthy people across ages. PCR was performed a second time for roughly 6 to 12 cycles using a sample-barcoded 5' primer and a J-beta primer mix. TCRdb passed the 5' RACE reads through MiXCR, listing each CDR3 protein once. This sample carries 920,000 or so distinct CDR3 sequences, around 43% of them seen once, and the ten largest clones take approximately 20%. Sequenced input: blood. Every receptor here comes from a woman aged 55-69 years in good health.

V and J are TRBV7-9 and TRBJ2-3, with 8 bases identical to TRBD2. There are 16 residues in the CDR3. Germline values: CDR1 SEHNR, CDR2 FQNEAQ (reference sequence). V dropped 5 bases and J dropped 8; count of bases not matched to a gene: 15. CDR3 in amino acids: CASSPPGSGSQATQYF. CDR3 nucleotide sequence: TGTGCCAGCAGCCCCCCAGGAAGCGGGAGCCAAGCTACGCAGTATTTT. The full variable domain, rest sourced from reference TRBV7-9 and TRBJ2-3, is DTGVSQNPRHKITKRGQNVTFRCDPISEHNRLYWYRQTLGQGPEFLTYFQNEAQLEKSRLLSDRFSAERPKGSFSTLEIQRTEQGDSAMYLCASSPPGSGSQATQYFGPGTRLTVL.

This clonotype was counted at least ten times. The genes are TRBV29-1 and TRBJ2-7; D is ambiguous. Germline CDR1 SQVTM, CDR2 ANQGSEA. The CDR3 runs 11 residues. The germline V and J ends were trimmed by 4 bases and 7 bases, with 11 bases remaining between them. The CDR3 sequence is CSVVPYNEQYF. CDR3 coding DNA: TGCAGCGTTGTGCCTTACAATGAGCAGTACTTC.

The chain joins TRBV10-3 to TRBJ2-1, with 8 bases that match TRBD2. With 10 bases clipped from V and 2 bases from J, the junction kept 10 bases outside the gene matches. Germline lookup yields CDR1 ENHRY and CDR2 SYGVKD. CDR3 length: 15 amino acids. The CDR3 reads CASASAGETYNEQFF. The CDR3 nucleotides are TGTGCCAGCGCTTCAGCGGGAGAAACCTACAATGAGCAGTTCTTC.

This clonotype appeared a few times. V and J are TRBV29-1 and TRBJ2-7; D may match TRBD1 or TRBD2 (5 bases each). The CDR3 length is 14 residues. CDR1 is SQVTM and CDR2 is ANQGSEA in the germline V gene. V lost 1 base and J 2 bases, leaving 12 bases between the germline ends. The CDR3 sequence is CSVEASGTPYEQYF. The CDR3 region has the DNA TGCAGCGTTGAAGCCTCGGGGACCCCCTACGAGCAGTACTTC.

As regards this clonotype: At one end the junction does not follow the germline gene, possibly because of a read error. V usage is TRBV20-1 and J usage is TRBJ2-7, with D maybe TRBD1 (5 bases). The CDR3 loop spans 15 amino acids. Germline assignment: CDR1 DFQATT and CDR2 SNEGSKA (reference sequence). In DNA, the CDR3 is TGCAGTGCTAGAGATCCCAGGGCGAGCTCCGACGAGCAGTACTTC. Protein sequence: CSARDPRASSDEQYF.

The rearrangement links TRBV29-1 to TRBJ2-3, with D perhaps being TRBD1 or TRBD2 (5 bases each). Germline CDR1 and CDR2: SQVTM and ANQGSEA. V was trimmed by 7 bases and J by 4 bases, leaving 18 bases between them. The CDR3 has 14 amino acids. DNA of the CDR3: TGCAGCGGCCGGGACCTCCGGGCGGCAGATACGCAGTATTTT. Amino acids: CSGRDLRAADTQYF.

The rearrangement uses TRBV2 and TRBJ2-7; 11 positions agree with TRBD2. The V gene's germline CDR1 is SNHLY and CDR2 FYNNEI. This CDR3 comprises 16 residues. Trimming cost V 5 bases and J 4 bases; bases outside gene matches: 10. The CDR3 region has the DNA TGTGCCAGCAGTAACGGTTTAGCGGGAGGGCGGTACGAGCAGTACTTC. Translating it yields CASSNGLAGGRYEQYF. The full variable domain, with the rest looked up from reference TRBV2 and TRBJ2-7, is EPEVTQTPSHQVTQMGQEVILRCVPISNHLYFYWYRQILGQKVEFLVSFYNNEISEKSEIFDDQFSVERPDGSNFTLKIRSTKLEDSAMYFCASSNGLAGGRYEQYFGPGTRLTVT.

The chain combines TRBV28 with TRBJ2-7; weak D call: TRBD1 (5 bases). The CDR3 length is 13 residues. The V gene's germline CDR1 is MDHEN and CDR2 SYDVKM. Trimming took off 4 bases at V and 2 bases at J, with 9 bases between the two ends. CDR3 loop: CASSSGIAYEQYF. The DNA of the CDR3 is TGTGCCAGCAGTTCAGGGATTGCCTACGAGCAGTACTTC.